A selection of T cell receptor beta chains follows, all from one sample in a study of blood T cell repertoires in COVID-19. Assay used: immunoSEQ multiplex PCR; TCRdb lists only in-frame clones, some missing. The sample shows under 300,000 clones, 75% to 90% of them seen only once. Sequencing was carried out using peripheral blood. All receptors come from a woman aged 40 to 50 who had recovered from COVID-19. Each CDR3 is given with its conserved first and last residue. The D gene is left open where the match is weak. Size is stated for part of the rows, as once, few or many counts, or as a class when the clone is expanded.

v_gene	j_gene	abundance	d_gene	CDR3aa	CDR3nt
TRBV13	TRBJ2-1	-	-	CASTSAAASYNEQFF	TGTGCCAGCACTTCCGCAGCGGCCTCCTACAATGAGCAGTTCTTC
TRBV7-2	TRBJ1-3	-	TRBD1	CASSPGTGGNTIYF	TGTGCCAGCAGCCCTGGGACAGGGGGAAACACCATATATTTT
TRBV3-1/TRBV3-2	TRBJ2-1	-	TRBD2	CASSRRTSGNEQFF	TGTGCCAGCAGCCGGAGGACTAGCGGGAATGAGCAGTTCTTC
TRBV13	TRBJ1-3	-	-	CASSERQAGLTIYF	TGTGCCAGCAGCGAACGCCAGGCCGGCCTCACCATATATTTT
TRBV6-5	TRBJ2-5	-	TRBD2	CASTGLEETQYF	TGTGCCAGCACCGGACTAGAGGAGACCCAGTACTTC
TRBV30	TRBJ2-3	-	TRBD2	CAWGWDRGVTDTQYF	TGTGCCTGGGGTTGGGACCGGGGGGTTACAGATACGCAGTATTTT
TRBV11-2	TRBJ2-7	-	TRBD1	CASSLDPGQGPYEQYF	TGTGCCAGCAGCCTAGACCCGGGACAGGGTCCCTACGAGCAGTACTTC
TRBV28	TRBJ1-1	-	TRBD1	CASSRGIQGGSNTEAFF	TGTGCCAGCAGCCGAGGAATTCAGGGGGGATCGAACACTGAAGCTTTCTTT
TRBV25-1	TRBJ1-1	once	-	CASTRTHQGGDTEAFF	TGTGCCAGCACCAGAACCCACCAGGGAGGCGACACTGAAGCTTTCTTT
TRBV4-2	TRBJ2-5	few	-	CASSQGGKTEETQYF	TGTGCCAGCAGCCAAGGGGGCAAGACGGAGGAGACCCAGTACTTC
TRBV12-3/TRBV12-4	TRBJ2-3	-	-	CASSFLGIDTQYF	TGTGCCAGCAGTTTCCTCGGGATAGATACGCAGTATTTT
TRBV4-3	TRBJ1-2	-	-	CASSQEFQLVDFYGYTF	TGCGCCAGCAGCCAAGAATTTCAGTTAGTGGACTTCTATGGCTACACCTTC
TRBV15	TRBJ1-4	-	-	CATSRDHPGLGEKLFF	TGTGCCACCAGCAGAGATCACCCGGGACTGGGTGAAAAACTGTTTTTT
TRBV5-6	TRBJ1-2	-	-	CASSSMWAVYGYTF	TGTGCCAGCAGCTCGATGTGGGCAGTCTATGGCTACACCTTC
TRBV28	TRBJ1-5	-	-	CASSLATLEEPQHF	TGTGCCAGCAGTTTAGCCACACTAGAGGAGCCCCAGCATTTT
TRBV2	TRBJ1-2	-	-	CASSESVRGVGYTF	TGTGCCAGCAGTGAGTCTGTCAGGGGTGTCGGCTACACCTTC
TRBV28	TRBJ2-3	-	TRBD1	CASSPRTGYTDTQYF	TGTGCCAGCAGCCCAAGGACAGGGTACACAGATACGCAGTATTTT
TRBV6-5	TRBJ2-2	-	-	CASSYQGTNTGELFF	TGTGCCAGCAGTTACCAGGGAACGAACACCGGGGAGCTGTTTTTT
TRBV12-3/TRBV12-4	TRBJ2-5	-	-	CASSPGQETQYF	TGTGCCAGCAGTCCGGGACAAGAGACCCAGTACTTC
TRBV28	TRBJ1-6	-	TRBD1	CASRTGDLNSPLHF	TGTGCCAGCCGGACAGGGGATTTGAATTCACCCCTCCACTTT
TRBV10-3	TRBJ1-3	-	-	CAISESRSSGNTIYF	TGTGCCATCAGTGAGTCACGGAGCTCTGGAAACACCATATATTTT
TRBV18	TRBJ2-3	-	TRBD2	CASSPNSGRPPTDTQYF	TGTGCCAGCTCACCAAACAGCGGGAGACCTCCCACAGATACGCAGTATTTT
TRBV4-1	TRBJ2-7	-	TRBD2	CASSQATSGAFRSYEQYF	TGCGCCAGCAGCCAAGCGACCAGCGGGGCTTTTCGGTCCTACGAGCAGTACTTC
TRBV5-1	TRBJ2-5	-	TRBD2	CASSRGGLAGETQYF	TGCGCCAGCAGCAGGGGGGGACTAGCCGGAGAGACCCAGTACTTC
TRBV5-4	TRBJ2-3	-	TRBD2	CAIPGLGTDTQYF	TGTGCCATTCCGGGACTAGGCACAGATACGCAGTATTTT
TRBV5-6	TRBJ2-7	-	-	CASSLEAGEQYF	TGTGCCAGCAGCTTGGAAGCAGGCGAGCAGTACTTC
TRBV5-5	TRBJ2-3	-	TRBD2	CASSSRTHGLAGGDTQYF	TGTGCCAGCAGCTCGAGAACACACGGACTAGCGGGGGGAGATACGCAGTATTTT
TRBV28	TRBJ1-1	-	-	CASNPVNTEAFF	TGTGCCAGCAATCCCGTGAACACTGAAGCTTTCTTT
TRBV11-3	TRBJ2-5	-	TRBD2	CASSSLDRWAGGRETQYF	TGTGCCAGCAGCTCATTGGATCGGTGGGCGGGAGGCCGGGAGACCCAGTACTTC
TRBV2	TRBJ1-5	-	-	CASSSGLWQPQHF	TGTGCCAGCAGTTCAGGGCTTTGGCAGCCCCAGCATTTT
TRBV28	TRBJ2-1	-	TRBD2	CASSRLAGGSMHEQFF	TGTGCCAGCAGTCGACTAGCGGGGGGGTCTATGCATGAGCAGTTCTTC
TRBV20-1	TRBJ2-1	-	-	CSASGSGLGQFF	TGCAGTGCTAGTGGGAGCGGATTGGGGCAGTTCTTC
TRBV28	TRBJ1-6	-	-	CASSPNRELFSPLHF	TGTGCCAGCAGTCCAAACAGGGAGCTGTTTTCACCCCTCCACTTT
TRBV5-3	TRBJ1-1	-	-	CARSLRGWRRMGSNTEAFF	TGTGCCAGAAGCTTACGGGGGTGGAGACGTATGGGGTCGAACACTGAAGCTTTCTTT
TRBV6-5	TRBJ2-7	-	TRBD2	CASSYVRAGTYEQYF	TGTGCCAGCAGTTACGTTCGAGCGGGAACCTACGAGCAGTACTTC
TRBV11-2	TRBJ1-6	-	-	CASSLLRSYNSPLHF	TGTGCCAGCAGCTTATTAAGGAGCTATAATTCACCCCTCCACTTT
TRBV24-1	TRBJ2-3	-	-	CATSEPSRGSGADTQYF	TGTGCCACCAGTGAACCTAGTCGGGGTTCGGGCGCAGATACGCAGTATTTT
TRBV7-2	TRBJ2-1	once	TRBD2	CASSPHGGAYNEQFF	TGTGCCAGCAGCCCACACGGGGGGGCTTACAATGAGCAGTTCTTC
TRBV10-3	TRBJ1-2	once	TRBD1	CAISPGGTETSYGYTF	TGTGCCATCAGCCCTGGAGGGACAGAAACTTCCTATGGCTACACCTTC
TRBV19	TRBJ2-1	-	-	CASSILDSWGGGRQFF	TGTGCCAGTAGTATCCTTGACAGTTGGGGAGGAGGGAGGCAGTTCTTC
TRBV7-2	TRBJ2-7	-	TRBD2	CASSASGAGFEQYF	TGTGCCAGCAGCGCGAGCGGGGCCGGCTTTGAGCAGTACTTC
TRBV14	TRBJ1-6	-	TRBD1	CASSQDIEQGGFNSPLHF	TGTGCCAGCAGCCAAGATATTGAACAGGGGGGATTCAATTCACCCCTCCACTTT
TRBV25-1	TRBJ1-1	-	TRBD1	CASSQGGTEAFF	TGTGCCAGCAGCCAGGGGGGCACTGAAGCTTTCTTT
TRBV18	TRBJ2-3	-	TRBD2	CASSPSSGSTDTQYF	TGTGCCAGCTCACCGTCTAGCGGGAGCACAGATACGCAGTATTTT
TRBV18	TRBJ1-1	few	TRBD1	CASSHRDRATEAFF	TGTGCCAGCTCACACCGGGACAGGGCTACTGAAGCTTTCTTT
TRBV28	TRBJ1-2	-	TRBD1	CASSLLGQRDYGYTF	TGTGCCAGCAGTTTATTGGGACAGCGCGATTATGGCTACACCTTC
TRBV30	TRBJ1-3	-	TRBD1	CAWKLKGDRASGNTIYF	TGTGCCTGGAAGTTAAAAGGGGACAGGGCCTCTGGAAACACCATATATTTT
TRBV2	TRBJ2-7	-	-	CASSEARDFSYEQYF	TGTGCCAGCAGTGAAGCCCGGGATTTCTCCTACGAGCAGTACTTC
TRBV28	TRBJ1-2	once	TRBD1	CASSPDRPHGYTF	TGTGCCAGCAGTCCGGACAGGCCGCACGGCTACACCTTC
TRBV19	TRBJ2-2	few	TRBD1	CASSPTTGGSGELFF	TGTGCCAGTAGTCCAACGACAGGGGGCTCCGGGGAGCTGTTTTTT
TRBV12-3/TRBV12-4	TRBJ1-2	-	-	CARTNRVYGYTF	TGTGCCCGGACGAACAGGGTCTATGGCTACACCTTC
TRBV7-9	TRBJ2-5	-	TRBD2	CASSLGTSGRTGETQYF	TGTGCCAGCAGCTTAGGAACTAGCGGGAGAACGGGAGAGACCCAGTACTTC
TRBV19	TRBJ2-7	once	TRBD1	CASTRTGSSYEQYF	TGTGCCAGTACCAGGACAGGGAGCTCCTACGAGCAGTACTTC
TRBV13	TRBJ2-3	few	-	CASSLKGRDTQYF	TGTGCCAGCAGCCTTAAGGGGCGGGATACGCAGTATTTT
TRBV3-1/TRBV3-2	TRBJ2-7	-	TRBD1	CASSQGQGRYEQYF	TGTGCCAGCAGCCAAGGACAGGGTCGGTACGAGCAGTACTTC
TRBV7-3	TRBJ2-7	-	TRBD2	CASSLSSGAYEQYF	TGTGCCAGCAGCTTATCTAGCGGGGCATACGAGCAGTACTTC
TRBV5-6	TRBJ2-7	-	TRBD1	CASSLPGTGIDEQYF	TGTGCCAGCAGCTTGCCGGGGACAGGGATCGACGAGCAGTACTTC
TRBV7-3	TRBJ2-1	-	TRBD2	CASSSAPIAGGLNEQFF	TGTGCCAGCAGCTCAGCGCCTATAGCGGGGGGGCTTAATGAGCAGTTCTTC
TRBV9	TRBJ1-2	-	-	CASSNTDSASYGYTF	TGTGCCAGCAGCAACACCGACAGCGCAAGTTATGGCTACACCTTC
TRBV28	TRBJ2-2	-	TRBD1	CASSSPGQGAGELFF	TGTGCCAGCAGTTCACCGGGACAGGGGGCAGGGGAGCTGTTTTTT